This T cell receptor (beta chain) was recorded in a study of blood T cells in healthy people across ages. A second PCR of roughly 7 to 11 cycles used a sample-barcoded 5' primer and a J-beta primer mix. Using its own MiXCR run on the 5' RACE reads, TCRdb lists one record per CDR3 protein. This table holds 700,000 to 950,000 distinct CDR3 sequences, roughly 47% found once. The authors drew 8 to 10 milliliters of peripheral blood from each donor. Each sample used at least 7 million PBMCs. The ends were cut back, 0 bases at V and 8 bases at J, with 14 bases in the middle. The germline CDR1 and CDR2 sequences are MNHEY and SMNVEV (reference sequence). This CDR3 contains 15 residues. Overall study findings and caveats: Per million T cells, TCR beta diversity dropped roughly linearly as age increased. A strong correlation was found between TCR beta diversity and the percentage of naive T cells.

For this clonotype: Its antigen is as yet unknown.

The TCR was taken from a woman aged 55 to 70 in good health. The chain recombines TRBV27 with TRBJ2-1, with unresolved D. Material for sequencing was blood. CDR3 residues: CASSLSGPLGDEQFF. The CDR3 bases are TGTGCCAGCAGTTTATCGGGTCCCCTAGGCGATGAGCAGTTCTTC.